Presented here are 5 T cell receptor beta chains from one specimen sequenced in a study of blood T cell repertoires in COVID-19 (dated by TCRdb to about 2020). Library preparation employed the immunoSEQ multiplex PCR assay. As stored in TCRdb, this immuneACCESS dataset retains in-frame rearrangements with V and J assigned. A fraction of the clones does not appear; measured against another copy, unresolved V genes explain less than half of the discrepancy, and the remainder lacks a known reason. This sample holds fewer than 200,000 clones; 75% to 85% were observed only once. The ten most abundant clones make up 9.5% to 15% of the sample. The sequenced material came from peripheral blood. These receptors were obtained from a woman older than 75 with COVID-19, enrolled during active disease.

The V gene is TRBV28, the J gene TRBJ2-5; TRBD2 agrees at 10 bases. This CDR3 is 15 amino acids long. Germline V lookup: CDR1 MDHEN, CDR2 SYDVKM. The V and J ends lost 5 bases and 10 bases, in that order; junction bases with no gene match: 13. The CDR3: CASSTPRAGGRDQYF. DNA for the CDR3: TGTGCCAGCAGTACCCCTAGAGCGGGAGGGCGGGACCAGTACTTC.

The V gene is TRBV27, the J gene TRBJ2-7; TRBD1 aligns across 9 bases. Trimming cost V 5 bases and J 0 bases; bases outside gene matches: 5. In germline, CDR1 is MNHEY, CDR2 SMNVEV (reference sequence). There are 15 residues in the CDR3. CDR3 amino acids: CASSRQGGSSYEQYF. The CDR3 DNA is TGTGCCAGCAGTCGACAGGGGGGAAGCTCCTACGAGCAGTACTTC.

V and J are TRBV29-1 and TRBJ1-1; D is perhaps TRBD1 (5 bases). The V gene's germline CDR1 is SQVTM and CDR2 ANQGSEA. V was clipped by 2 bases and J by 9 bases, with 13 bases between them. The CDR3 covers 12 residues. CDR3 loop: CSVEWQGEKAFF. CDR3 sequence (DNA): TGCAGCGTTGAATGGCAGGGCGAGAAAGCTTTCTTT.

The V and J genes are TRBV27 and TRBJ2-3; weak D call: TRBD2 (5 bases). The CDR3 runs to 16 residues. In germline, CDR1 is MNHEY, CDR2 SMNVEV (reference sequence). The V end lost 8 bases, the J end lost 0 bases, and 18 bases lay between the germline ends. The CDR3 reads CASGRRRLYSTDTQYF. CDR3 DNA sequence: TGTGCCAGCGGAAGGAGGAGGTTATACAGCACAGATACGCAGTATTTT.

V and J are TRBV5-1 and TRBJ2-4; D is undetermined. The CDR3 extends over 15 amino acids. Trimming pared 4 bases from V and 3 bases from J, leaving 14 bases between. Germline V gene sequence: CDR1 SGHRS, CDR2 YFSETQ. The CDR3 nucleotides read TGCGCCAGCAGCGACCAACGACAAGGCAAAAACATTCAGTACTTC. It translates to CASSDQRQGKNIQYF.